This T cell receptor (beta chain) was captured by sequencing in a study of cytomegalovirus exposure and HLA in healthy donors. The CDR3 contains 13 residues. Germline CDR1 MNHNY, CDR2 SVGAGI (reference sequence). Trimming took 5 bases from V and 7 from J; bases not matched to a gene: 5. Data came from immunoSEQ multiplex PCR; TCRdb stores just in-frame clones and leaves some out. The table shows tens of thousands of clones, with 70% to 90% occurring only once. Concerning this clone: Its specificity is unknown.

Broader study findings: The study found most TCR sequences rare, yet found some public TCRs in many donors. CMV antigen specificity was confirmed in vitro for a few CMV-associated chains.

The TCR was taken from a woman between 18 and 29 years old in good health and CMV-seropositive. Sample: PBMCs. This chain links TRBV6-6 with TRBJ2-4, with 7 bases aligning to TRBD2. CDR3 region: CASSPPGGNIQYF. CDR3 coding DNA: TGTGCCAGCAGTCCTCCCGGGGGGAACATTCAGTACTTC.